The sequence of this T cell receptor (beta chain) was determined in a study of T cells in Graves' hyperthyroidism and ophthalmopathy. Regarding the study as a whole: Ophthalmopathy could be told apart from stable hyperthyroidism with a 13 V-J model. The model identified upcoming ophthalmopathy a median approximately six months ahead of onset.

It was RNA transcripts that yielded the amplified TCR beta CDR3 regions. The study used the HTBI primer set for a first-round RT-PCR of the TCR CDR3. TCRdb re-called the multiplex PCR reads with MiXCR, one entry per CDR3 protein. The data contain roughly 800,000 distinct CDR3 sequences, around 39% of them singletons. This clonotype turned up a few times. The antigen is unknown. Germline V gene sequence: CDR1 LGHNA, CDR2 YNFKEQ. The CDR3 consists of 12 residues. V was cut by 0 bases and J by 6 bases, with 6 bases left in between. Fresh peripheral blood, roughly 10 ml, was the source of the PBMCs. The genes are TRBV4-2 and TRBJ2-7; D is undetermined. The sample was blood. The TCR originated in a young man with Graves' hyperthyroidism. This chain's CDR3 is CASSQERSEQYF. The CDR3 nucleotides read TGTGCCAGCAGCCAAGAGAGAAGCGAGCAGTACTTC.